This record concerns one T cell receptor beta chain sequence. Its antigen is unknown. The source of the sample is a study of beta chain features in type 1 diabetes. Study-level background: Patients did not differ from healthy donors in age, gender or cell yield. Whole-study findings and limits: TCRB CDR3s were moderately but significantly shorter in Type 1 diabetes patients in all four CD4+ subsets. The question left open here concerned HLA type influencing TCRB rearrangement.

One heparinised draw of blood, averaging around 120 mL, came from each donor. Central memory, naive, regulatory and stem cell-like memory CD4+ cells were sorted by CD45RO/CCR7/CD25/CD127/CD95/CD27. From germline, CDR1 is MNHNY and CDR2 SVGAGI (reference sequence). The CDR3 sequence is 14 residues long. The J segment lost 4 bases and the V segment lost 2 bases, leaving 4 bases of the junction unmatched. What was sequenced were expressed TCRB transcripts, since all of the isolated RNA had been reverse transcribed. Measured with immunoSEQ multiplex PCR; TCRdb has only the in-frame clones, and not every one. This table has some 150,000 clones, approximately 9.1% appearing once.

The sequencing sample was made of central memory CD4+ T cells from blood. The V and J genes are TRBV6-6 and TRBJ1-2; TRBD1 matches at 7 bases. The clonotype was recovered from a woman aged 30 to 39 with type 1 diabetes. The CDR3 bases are TGTGCCAGCAGTTACAGAGGGGGCGGCTATGGCTACACCTTC. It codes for CASSYRGGGYGYTF.